This T cell receptor (beta chain) is drawn from a study of beta chain features in type 1 diabetes. Study-wide context: Age and gender were similar between patients and healthy donors, as were cell yields.

The authors reverse transcribed all of the isolated RNA, so sequencing captured expressed TCRB transcripts. Naive, central memory and regulatory T cell samples produced a mean of roughly 3.9 million reads. Assay: immunoSEQ multiplex PCR; the TCRdb copy retains only in-frame clones and omits some. The table shows approximately 150,000 clones, with 7.5% to 10% occurring only once. A few counts support this clone. The antigen is not known. A single heparinised draw of approximately 0.12 L on average was taken per donor. Study-level findings and limits: All four CD4+ subsets from Type 1 diabetes patients carried moderately but significantly shorter TCRB CDR3s.

This clonotype was obtained from a woman aged 18 to 35 in good health. What was sequenced was central memory CD4+ T cells from blood.

The CDR3 reads CASSEQGLGNTEAFF. The CDR3 DNA reads TGTGCCAGCAGTGAACAGGGGCTAGGGAACACTGAAGCTTTCTTT. The chain carries TRBV2 and TRBJ1-1; weak D call: TRBD1 (6 bases). Trimming removed 2 bases at V and 1 base at J, with 11 bases between. The germline V gene encodes CDR1 SNHLY and CDR2 FYNNEI. CDR3 length: 15 amino acids.